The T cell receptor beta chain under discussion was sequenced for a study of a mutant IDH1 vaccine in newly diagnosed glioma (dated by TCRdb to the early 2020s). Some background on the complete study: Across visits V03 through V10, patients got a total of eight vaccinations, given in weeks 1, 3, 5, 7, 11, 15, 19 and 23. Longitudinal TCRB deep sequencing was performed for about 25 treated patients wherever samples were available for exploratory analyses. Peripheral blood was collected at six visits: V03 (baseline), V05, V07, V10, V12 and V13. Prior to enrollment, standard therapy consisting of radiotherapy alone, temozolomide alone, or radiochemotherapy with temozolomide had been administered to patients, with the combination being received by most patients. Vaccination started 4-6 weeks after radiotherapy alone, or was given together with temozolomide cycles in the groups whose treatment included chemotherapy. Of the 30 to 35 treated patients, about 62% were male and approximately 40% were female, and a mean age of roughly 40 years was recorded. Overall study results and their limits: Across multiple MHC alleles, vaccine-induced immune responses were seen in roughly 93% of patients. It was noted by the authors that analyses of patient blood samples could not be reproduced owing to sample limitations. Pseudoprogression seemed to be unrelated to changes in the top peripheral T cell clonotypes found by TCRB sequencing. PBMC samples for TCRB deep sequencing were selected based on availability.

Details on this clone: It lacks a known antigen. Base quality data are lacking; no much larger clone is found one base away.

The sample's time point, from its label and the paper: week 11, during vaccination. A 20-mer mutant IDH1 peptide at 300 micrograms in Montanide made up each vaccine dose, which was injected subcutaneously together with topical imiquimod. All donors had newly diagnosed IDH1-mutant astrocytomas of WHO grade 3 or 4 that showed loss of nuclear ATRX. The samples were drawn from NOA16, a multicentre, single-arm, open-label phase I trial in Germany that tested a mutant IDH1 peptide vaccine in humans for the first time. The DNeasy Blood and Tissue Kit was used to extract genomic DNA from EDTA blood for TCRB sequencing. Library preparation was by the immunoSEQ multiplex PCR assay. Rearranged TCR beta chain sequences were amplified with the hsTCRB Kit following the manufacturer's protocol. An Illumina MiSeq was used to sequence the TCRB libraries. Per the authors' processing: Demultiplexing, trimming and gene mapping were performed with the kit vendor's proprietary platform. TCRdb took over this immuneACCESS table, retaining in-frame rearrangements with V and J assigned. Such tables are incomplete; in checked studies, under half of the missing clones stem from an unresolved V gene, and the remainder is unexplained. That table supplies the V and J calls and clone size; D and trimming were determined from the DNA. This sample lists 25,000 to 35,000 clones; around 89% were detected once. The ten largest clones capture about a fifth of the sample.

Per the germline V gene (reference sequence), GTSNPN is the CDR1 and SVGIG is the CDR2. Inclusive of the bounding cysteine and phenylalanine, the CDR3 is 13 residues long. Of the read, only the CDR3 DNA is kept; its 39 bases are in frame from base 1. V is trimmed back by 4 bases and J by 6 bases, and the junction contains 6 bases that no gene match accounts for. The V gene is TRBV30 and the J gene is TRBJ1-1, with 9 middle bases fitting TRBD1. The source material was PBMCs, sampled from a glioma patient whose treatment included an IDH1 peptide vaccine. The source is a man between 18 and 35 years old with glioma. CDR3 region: CAWMGGTGSEAFF. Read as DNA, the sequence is TGTGCCTGGATGGGGGGGACAGGGTCTGAAGCTTTCTTT. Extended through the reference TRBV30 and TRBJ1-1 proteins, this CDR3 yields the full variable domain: SQTIHQWPATLVQPVGSPLSLECTVEGTSNPNLYWYRQAAGRGLQLLFYSVGIGQISSEVPQNLSASRPQDRQFILSSKKLLLSDSGFYLCAWMGGTGSEAFFGQGTRLTVV.